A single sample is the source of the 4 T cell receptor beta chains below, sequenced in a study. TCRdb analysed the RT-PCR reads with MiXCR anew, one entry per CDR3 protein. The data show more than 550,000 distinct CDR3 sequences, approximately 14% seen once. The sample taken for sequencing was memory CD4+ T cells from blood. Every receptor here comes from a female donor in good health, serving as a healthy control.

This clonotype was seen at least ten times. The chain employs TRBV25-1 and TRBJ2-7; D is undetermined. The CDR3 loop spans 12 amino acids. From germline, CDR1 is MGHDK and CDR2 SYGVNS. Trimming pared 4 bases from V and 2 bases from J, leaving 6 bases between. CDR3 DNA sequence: TGTGCCAGCAGTGGAGACACCTACGAGCAGTACTTC. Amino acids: CASSGDTYEQYF.

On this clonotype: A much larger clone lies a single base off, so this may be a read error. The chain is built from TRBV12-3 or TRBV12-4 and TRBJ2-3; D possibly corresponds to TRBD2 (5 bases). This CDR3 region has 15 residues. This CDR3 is CARSLEGTDTDTQYF. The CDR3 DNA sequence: TGTGCCAGAAGTTTAGAGGGCACTGACACAGATACGCAGTATTTT.

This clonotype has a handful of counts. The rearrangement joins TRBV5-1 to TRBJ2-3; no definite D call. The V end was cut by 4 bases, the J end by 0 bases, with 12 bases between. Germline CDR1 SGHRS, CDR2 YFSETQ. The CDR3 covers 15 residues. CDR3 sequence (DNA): TGCGCCAGCAGCCCCGAGCCCAGTAGCACAGATACGCAGTATTTT. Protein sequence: CASSPEPSSTDTQYF.

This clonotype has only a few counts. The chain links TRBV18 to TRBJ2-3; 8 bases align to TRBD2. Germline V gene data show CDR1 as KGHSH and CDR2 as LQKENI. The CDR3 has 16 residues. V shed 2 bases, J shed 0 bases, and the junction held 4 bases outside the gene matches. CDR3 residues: CASSPNPSGSTDTQYF. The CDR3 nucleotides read TGTGCCAGCTCACCAAATCCTAGCGGGAGCACAGATACGCAGTATTTT.